These T cell receptor beta chains were read from a single sample in a study of blood T cell repertoires in COVID-19. Profiling relied on immunoSEQ multiplex PCR, and the TCRdb table lists in-frame clones only, not all of them. The profile shows approximately 360,000 clones, around 91% of them singletons. Sequenced sample: peripheral blood. The receptors shown here come from a man aged 18 to 35 with active or convalescent COVID-19. Each CDR3 is given with its conserved first and last residue. Fields, in order: CDR3 DNA, CDR3 protein, clone size, D gene, J gene, V gene. The D gene is left open where the match is weak. The listing skips clone size in some rows; elsewhere it reads once, few, many or a size class.

CDR3 DNA: TGTGCCATCGGCGGGATGACAGAAAACACTGAAGCTTTCTTT
CDR3 protein: CAIGGMTENTEAFF
clone size: once
D gene: -
J gene: TRBJ1-1
V gene: TRBV10-3

CDR3 DNA: TGTGCCACCGGACAGGGGAAGTTCACCGGGGAGCTGTTTTTT
CDR3 protein: CATGQGKFTGELFF
clone size: -
D gene: TRBD1
J gene: TRBJ2-2
V gene: TRBV7-9

CDR3 DNA: TGTGCCTGGAGTACAGGACAGAGATGGGATGCTTTCTTT
CDR3 protein: CAWSTGQRWDAFF
clone size: -
D gene: -
J gene: TRBJ1-1
V gene: TRBV30

CDR3 DNA: TGTGCCAGCTCACCACTCAGGACCGCGGAGGGTGGCTACACCTTC
CDR3 protein: CASSPLRTAEGGYTF
clone size: once
D gene: -
J gene: TRBJ1-2
V gene: TRBV18

CDR3 DNA: TGTGCCATCGGTCAGGGGCACACTGAAGCTTTCTTT
CDR3 protein: CAIGQGHTEAFF
clone size: -
D gene: -
J gene: TRBJ1-1
V gene: TRBV10-3

CDR3 DNA: TGCAGCGTGCCGGGGGGTAGTTACTCCTACAATGAGCAGTTCTTC
CDR3 protein: CSVPGGSYSYNEQFF
clone size: -
D gene: TRBD2
J gene: TRBJ2-1
V gene: TRBV29-1

CDR3 DNA: TGTGCCAGCTCACCATATGGGCAGTACAATGAGCAGTTCTTC
CDR3 protein: CASSPYGQYNEQFF
clone size: -
D gene: -
J gene: TRBJ2-1
V gene: TRBV18

CDR3 DNA: TGTGCCAGCAGCTTATTATCCGGTCGGGGGTTCTCTGGAAACACCATATATTTT
CDR3 protein: CASSLLSGRGFSGNTIYF
clone size: -
D gene: -
J gene: TRBJ1-3
V gene: TRBV7-8

CDR3 DNA: TGTGCCAGCAGCTTTGGGACAGGGGATTACTACGAGCAGTACTTC
CDR3 protein: CASSFGTGDYYEQYF
clone size: -
D gene: TRBD1
J gene: TRBJ2-7
V gene: TRBV5-4

CDR3 DNA: TGTGCCAGCAGCGGCCGGGAAGGGCCCTACGAGCAGTACTTC
CDR3 protein: CASSGREGPYEQYF
clone size: once
D gene: -
J gene: TRBJ2-7
V gene: TRBV3-1/TRBV3-2

CDR3 DNA: TGTGCCAGCAGCTTAACAGGGGCGGTCGAATACCCTCATAATGAAAAACTGTTTTTT
CDR3 protein: CASSLTGAVEYPHNEKLFF
clone size: -
D gene: TRBD1
J gene: TRBJ1-4
V gene: TRBV7-9

CDR3 DNA: TGTGCCAGCAGCTCCAGTCAAAACTATGGCTACACCTTC
CDR3 protein: CASSSSQNYGYTF
clone size: once
D gene: -
J gene: TRBJ1-2
V gene: TRBV7-8

CDR3 DNA: TGTGCCAGTACCGGGATCTCCTACGAGCAGTACTTC
CDR3 protein: CASTGISYEQYF
clone size: few
D gene: -
J gene: TRBJ2-7
V gene: TRBV19

CDR3 DNA: TGTGCCAGCAGCGTAGTCCCTAGCGGGGGGACCGGGGAGCTGTTTTTT
CDR3 protein: CASSVVPSGGTGELFF
clone size: -
D gene: TRBD2
J gene: TRBJ2-2
V gene: TRBV9

CDR3 DNA: TGTGCCAGTAGTACGAGACAAGGATATCAGCCCCAGCATTTT
CDR3 protein: CASSTRQGYQPQHF
clone size: -
D gene: -
J gene: TRBJ1-5
V gene: TRBV19

CDR3 DNA: TGTGCCAGCAGCCCGACAGGGCTCACAGATACGCAGTATTTT
CDR3 protein: CASSPTGLTDTQYF
clone size: -
D gene: TRBD1
J gene: TRBJ2-3
V gene: TRBV7-9

CDR3 DNA: TGCGCCAGCAGCACCGGAGACGGGAAGAACACTGAAGCTTTCTTT
CDR3 protein: CASSTGDGKNTEAFF
clone size: -
D gene: -
J gene: TRBJ1-1
V gene: TRBV5-1

CDR3 DNA: TGTGCAAGTCGCCCGGGACTAGCGGGAGTCTACGAGCAGTACTTC
CDR3 protein: CASRPGLAGVYEQYF
clone size: -
D gene: -
J gene: TRBJ2-7
V gene: TRBV12-2

CDR3 DNA: TGTGCCAGCAGCGTTGGGACAGTCTCCTACGAGCAGTACTTC
CDR3 protein: CASSVGTVSYEQYF
clone size: once
D gene: TRBD1
J gene: TRBJ2-7
V gene: TRBV27

CDR3 DNA: TGTGCCAGTCGACAGGGGGTATACACCGGGGAGCTGTTTTTT
CDR3 protein: CASRQGVYTGELFF
clone size: -
D gene: TRBD1
J gene: TRBJ2-2
V gene: TRBV19

CDR3 DNA: TGCGCCAGCAGCCCCCGACAGGGTTTAGGGCAGCCCCAGCATTTT
CDR3 protein: CASSPRQGLGQPQHF
clone size: -
D gene: TRBD1
J gene: TRBJ1-5
V gene: TRBV5-1

CDR3 DNA: TGTGCCAGCAGGGAACAGGACTTCTATGGCTACACCTTC
CDR3 protein: CASREQDFYGYTF
clone size: few
D gene: -
J gene: TRBJ1-2
V gene: TRBV25-1

CDR3 DNA: TGTGCCAGCAGTTCGACAGCCGATAGCAGGGCCCAGCATTTT
CDR3 protein: CASSSTADSRAQHF
clone size: -
D gene: -
J gene: TRBJ1-5
V gene: TRBV6-5

CDR3 DNA: TGTGCCAGCAGCCCCTTAATGGGCCCAGCGGGGGCTTCGTACCAAGAGACCCAGTACTTC
CDR3 protein: CASSPLMGPAGASYQETQYF
clone size: once
D gene: TRBD2
J gene: TRBJ2-5
V gene: TRBV9

CDR3 DNA: TGTGCCAGCAGCTCAGGCCGCTTGATGAACACTGAAGCTTTCTTT
CDR3 protein: CASSSGRLMNTEAFF
clone size: -
D gene: -
J gene: TRBJ1-1
V gene: TRBV7-9

CDR3 DNA: TGTGCCAGCAGCTTGGGTCTAGCAGGCGATACGCAGTATTTT
CDR3 protein: CASSLGLAGDTQYF
clone size: -
D gene: -
J gene: TRBJ2-3
V gene: TRBV7-2

CDR3 DNA: TGCAGCGTTGAAGATCTGGTAGCGGGAGGGTACAATGAGCAGTTCTTC
CDR3 protein: CSVEDLVAGGYNEQFF
clone size: -
D gene: TRBD2
J gene: TRBJ2-1
V gene: TRBV29-1

CDR3 DNA: TGCGCCAGCAGTCGAGTTCAAGGGACAGTAACGTGTAAACTGTTTTTT
CDR3 protein: CASSRVQGTVTCKLFF
clone size: -
D gene: TRBD1
J gene: TRBJ1-4
V gene: TRBV10-2

CDR3 DNA: TGTGCCATCACAAGAGGGGGGGCGAGGTCCTACGAGCAGTACTTC
CDR3 protein: CAITRGGARSYEQYF
clone size: -
D gene: -
J gene: TRBJ2-7
V gene: TRBV28

CDR3 DNA: TGTGCCAGCAGTATGACCGGGGGGGCTAGCACCGGGGAGCTGTTTTTT
CDR3 protein: CASSMTGGASTGELFF
clone size: -
D gene: TRBD2
J gene: TRBJ2-2
V gene: TRBV28

CDR3 DNA: TGTGCCAGCAGTTACGGTGGCAGTCCCATGAACACTGAAGCTTTCTTT
CDR3 protein: CASSYGGSPMNTEAFF
clone size: -
D gene: -
J gene: TRBJ1-1
V gene: TRBV6-5

CDR3 DNA: TGCGCCAGCAGGGTTGGGAGGCGGGGAGACTACGAGCAGTACTTC
CDR3 protein: CASRVGRRGDYEQYF
clone size: -
D gene: -
J gene: TRBJ2-7
V gene: TRBV5-1

CDR3 DNA: TGTGCCAGCAGTTTACCACAGCAAGAGACCCAGTACTTC
CDR3 protein: CASSLPQQETQYF
clone size: -
D gene: -
J gene: TRBJ2-5
V gene: TRBV28

CDR3 DNA: TGTGCCAGCAGCCAGCAAGCGGGAGGAAAAGAGACCCAGTACTTC
CDR3 protein: CASSQQAGGKETQYF
clone size: -
D gene: TRBD2
J gene: TRBJ2-5
V gene: TRBV3-1/TRBV3-2

CDR3 DNA: TGTGCCAGCAGCGTGAGGGGGAATGAGCAGTTCTTC
CDR3 protein: CASSVRGNEQFF
clone size: -
D gene: -
J gene: TRBJ2-1
V gene: TRBV7-3

CDR3 DNA: TGTGCCAGCAGGGACTTAGCCAAAAACATTCAGTACTTC
CDR3 protein: CASRDLAKNIQYF
clone size: -
D gene: -
J gene: TRBJ2-4
V gene: TRBV28

CDR3 DNA: TGTGCCAGCAGCCAAGATATGACCCAGGCGGAAAAACTGTTTTTT
CDR3 protein: CASSQDMTQAEKLFF
clone size: -
D gene: -
J gene: TRBJ1-4
V gene: TRBV14

CDR3 DNA: TGTGCCAGCAGCCCCAGGACAGGGGGCAAACAAGAGACCCAGTACTTC
CDR3 protein: CASSPRTGGKQETQYF
clone size: -
D gene: TRBD1
J gene: TRBJ2-5
V gene: TRBV4-2

CDR3 DNA: TGTGCCAGCAGCGTAGAAGGGACAGGGGCCTACGAGCAGTACTTC
CDR3 protein: CASSVEGTGAYEQYF
clone size: -
D gene: TRBD1
J gene: TRBJ2-7
V gene: TRBV9

CDR3 DNA: TGCAGCACCTTGACAGGACCCACTGAAGCTTTCTTT
CDR3 protein: CSTLTGPTEAFF
clone size: -
D gene: -
J gene: TRBJ1-1
V gene: TRBV29-1

CDR3 DNA: TGTGCCAGCAGCTTGGCCGCTAGCGGGAGGGACGAGCAGTACTTC
CDR3 protein: CASSLAASGRDEQYF
clone size: -
D gene: TRBD2
J gene: TRBJ2-7
V gene: TRBV5-4

CDR3 DNA: TGTGCCAGCAGTTCCGGGACAGGCAGGTCCTACGAGCAGTACTTC
CDR3 protein: CASSSGTGRSYEQYF
clone size: once
D gene: TRBD1
J gene: TRBJ2-7
V gene: TRBV28

CDR3 DNA: TGTGCCAGCAGATTTGGGACAGATTCCTACGAGCAGTACTTC
CDR3 protein: CASRFGTDSYEQYF
clone size: -
D gene: TRBD1
J gene: TRBJ2-7
V gene: TRBV7-2

CDR3 DNA: TGTGCCAGCAGCCGTACAGGTAGGGGTAACAATCAGCCCCAGCATTTT
CDR3 protein: CASSRTGRGNNQPQHF
clone size: -
D gene: -
J gene: TRBJ1-5
V gene: TRBV7-2

CDR3 DNA: TGTGCCAGCAGTCTCCCCGGGCAGGGGGCATGGGAAAAACTGTTTTTT
CDR3 protein: CASSLPGQGAWEKLFF
clone size: -
D gene: TRBD1
J gene: TRBJ1-4
V gene: TRBV28

CDR3 DNA: TGTGCCAGCAGCCAAGAATTTACGGGAGGGGAAAAACATGAGCAGTTCTTC
CDR3 protein: CASSQEFTGGEKHEQFF
clone size: -
D gene: TRBD2
J gene: TRBJ2-1
V gene: TRBV3-1/TRBV3-2

CDR3 DNA: TGCGCCAGCAGCCAAGTTCAGGGGATGGCCTCCTACGAGCAGTACTTC
CDR3 protein: CASSQVQGMASYEQYF
clone size: -
D gene: -
J gene: TRBJ2-7
V gene: TRBV4-1

CDR3 DNA: TGCGCCAGCAGCCAACCACGACAGGGGTATAATTCACCCCTCCACTTT
CDR3 protein: CASSQPRQGYNSPLHF
clone size: -
D gene: TRBD1
J gene: TRBJ1-6
V gene: TRBV4-1

CDR3 DNA: TGTGCCAGCGGACTGACGGGGAAAGCTTTCTTT
CDR3 protein: CASGLTGKAFF
clone size: -
D gene: -
J gene: TRBJ1-1
V gene: TRBV28

CDR3 DNA: TGTGCCAGCAGTTTGTCTAGCGGGGGGGCCGGTGAGCAGTTCTTC
CDR3 protein: CASSLSSGGAGEQFF
clone size: -
D gene: TRBD2
J gene: TRBJ2-1
V gene: TRBV27

CDR3 DNA: TGTGCCAGCAGTTCACCGACGGCCTCAACACCGGACAGGGCCAGCAATCAGCCCCAGCATTTT
CDR3 protein: CASSSPTASTPDRASNQPQHF
clone size: -
D gene: TRBD1
J gene: TRBJ1-5
V gene: TRBV27

CDR3 DNA: TGTGCCAGCAGGACGGGACAGGGGAAATACGAGCAGTACTTC
CDR3 protein: CASRTGQGKYEQYF
clone size: -
D gene: TRBD1
J gene: TRBJ2-7
V gene: TRBV28

CDR3 DNA: TGTGCCAGCAAATTGAGGGGCAATCAGCCCCAGCATTTT
CDR3 protein: CASKLRGNQPQHF
clone size: -
D gene: -
J gene: TRBJ1-5
V gene: TRBV6-5

CDR3 DNA: TGTGCCACCCCTAGTATCCACGAGCAGTACTTC
CDR3 protein: CATPSIHEQYF
clone size: -
D gene: -
J gene: TRBJ2-7
V gene: TRBV28

CDR3 DNA: TGCAGCGTTATACGGGTCGAGGATACGCAGTATTTT
CDR3 protein: CSVIRVEDTQYF
clone size: -
D gene: -
J gene: TRBJ2-3
V gene: TRBV29-1

CDR3 DNA: TGCGCCAGCAGAGTCAGGTTCTCAGTGGGTACCGGGGAGCTGTTTTTT
CDR3 protein: CASRVRFSVGTGELFF
clone size: -
D gene: -
J gene: TRBJ2-2
V gene: TRBV5-1

CDR3 DNA: TGTGCCAGCAGCTTCGGACAGACGAGCACAGATACGCAGTATTTT
CDR3 protein: CASSFGQTSTDTQYF
clone size: few
D gene: -
J gene: TRBJ2-3
V gene: TRBV7-9

CDR3 DNA: TGTGCCAGCAGTTTAGGAGGCTCCTACGAGCAGTACTTC
CDR3 protein: CASSLGGSYEQYF
clone size: -
D gene: -
J gene: TRBJ2-7
V gene: TRBV27

CDR3 DNA: TGTGCCAGCTCACCACCATTAAATTCACCCCTCCACTTT
CDR3 protein: CASSPPLNSPLHF
clone size: -
D gene: -
J gene: TRBJ1-6
V gene: TRBV18

CDR3 DNA: TGTGCCAGTAGTGGACAGGGCCCCGGGGAGCTGTTTTTT
CDR3 protein: CASSGQGPGELFF
clone size: -
D gene: TRBD1
J gene: TRBJ2-2
V gene: TRBV19